These 25 T cell receptor beta chains originate from one sample sequenced in a study of blood T cell repertoires in COVID-19. TCRdb's table, derived via immunoSEQ multiplex PCR, lists solely in-frame clones and lacks some. The sample includes hundreds of thousands of clones, roughly 89% of them seen just once. Material for sequencing was PBMCs or T cells enriched from blood (not recorded which). Receptors were obtained from a woman aged 18-30 years with acute COVID-19.

Remarks on this clone: Other DNA sequences in the same sample also yield this CDR3. The chain recombines TRBV28 with TRBJ2-1, with 12 bases that match TRBD2. CDR1 and CDR2 (germline): MDHEN, SYDVKM. With V trimmed by 9 bases and J by 7 bases, 7 bases remained unmatched. The CDR3 totals 14 residues. CDR3: CASSLAGGPNEQFF. The CDR3 DNA is TGTGCCAGTTCCCTAGCGGGAGGGCCGAATGAGCAGTTCTTC.

The chain has TRBV7-9 and TRBJ1-5; 7 positions match TRBD1. Germline loops: CDR1 SEHNR, CDR2 FQNEAQ (reference sequence). CDR3 length equals 16 residues. Trimming took 4 bases from V and 1 from J; bases not matched to a gene: 7. The CDR3 sequence is CASSSQGGLSNQPQHF. The CDR3 nucleotides read TGTGCCAGCAGCTCGCAAGGGGGCCTAAGCAATCAGCCCCAGCATTTT.

Only a few counts were recorded for this clone. The V and J genes are TRBV24-1 and TRBJ1-3, with 9 nucleotides matching TRBD1. CDR3 length: 17 amino acids. Germline CDR1 and CDR2: KGHDR and SFDVKD. V lost 6 bases and J lost 4; bases outside the gene matches: 12. CDR3 coding DNA: TGTGCCACCAGTTTATCTTTATCCGGGACAGGGGGAAACACCATATATTTT. It translates to CATSLSLSGTGGNTIYF.

The chain joins TRBV7-9 to TRBJ2-2; 11 bases fit TRBD2. The CDR3 consists of 17 residues. V was clipped by 1 base and J by 6 bases; unmatched bases: 7. In germline, CDR1 is SEHNR, CDR2 FQNEAQ (reference sequence). CDR3 residues: CASSLGSSGRMSGELFF. The CDR3 nucleotides read TGTGCCAGCAGCTTAGGGTCTAGCGGGAGGATGTCCGGGGAGCTGTTTTTT.

The gene calls are TRBV25-1 and TRBJ2-1; 8 bases agree with TRBD2. CDR1 is MGHDK and CDR2 is SYGVNS in the germline V gene. V was clipped by 5 bases and J by 7 bases; unmatched bases: 10. This CDR3 is 15 amino acids long. CDR3 in amino acids: CASSTSGGPWNEQFF. The CDR3 nucleotides read TGTGCCAGCAGTACAAGCGGGGGCCCTTGGAATGAGCAGTTCTTC.

This clone was seen a few times. V usage is TRBV4-3 and J usage is TRBJ2-1, with 10 bases aligning to TRBD2. This CDR3 is 15 amino acids long. Germline CDR1 and CDR2: LGHNA and YSLEER. V was clipped by 4 bases and J by 2 bases; unmatched bases: 2. The CDR3 spells CASSPGLATYNEQFF. CDR3 coding DNA: TGCGCCAGCAGCCCGGGACTAGCGACCTACAATGAGCAGTTCTTC.

This clone was detected once. V is TRBV7-9 and J is TRBJ1-2, with 8 bases identical to TRBD1. Germline V CDR1 and CDR2: SEHNR, FQNEAQ (reference sequence). The trim removed 2 bases at V and 6 bases at J, leaving 11 bases unmatched. The CDR3 covers 16 residues. The chain's CDR3 is CASSLYYTQGADGYTF. CDR3 sequence (DNA): TGTGCCAGCAGCTTATATTACACCCAGGGGGCTGATGGCTACACCTTC.

The rearrangement uses TRBV4-3 and TRBJ2-7, with 14 bases aligning to TRBD2. Germline V CDR1 and CDR2: LGHNA, YSLEER. This CDR3 comprises 17 residues. V was pared by 2 bases and J by 2 bases, with 5 bases of the junction left unmatched. CDR3 nucleotide sequence: TGCGCCAGCAGCCAAAAGGGACTAGCGGGAGTTGCCTACGAGCAGTACTTC. This translates into CASSQKGLAGVAYEQYF.

The CDR3 here is CASSPIPGNQPQHF. In nucleotides, the CDR3 is TGTGCCAGCTCACCAATACCGGGGAATCAGCCCCAGCATTTT. This chain uses TRBV18 with TRBJ1-5; D remains ambiguous. Trimming left V 2 bases short and J 4 bases short, with 9 bases between. This CDR3 is built from 14 residues. The germline V gene encodes CDR1 KGHSH and CDR2 LQKENI. The full variable domain, its missing parts supplied by reference TRBV18 and TRBJ1-5, is NAGVMQNPRHLVRRRGQEARLRCSPMKGHSHVYWYRQLPEEGLKFMVYLQKENIIDESGMPKERFSAEFPKEGPSILRIQQVVRGDSAAYFCASSPIPGNQPQHFGDGTRLSIL.

CDR3 DNA sequence: TGTGCCAGCTCACCATTCGGGACTCAAACCGGGAGGAGACCCGGGGAGCTGTTTTTT. Encoded protein: CASSPFGTQTGRRPGELFF. The chain uses TRBV18 and TRBJ2-2, with 7 bases fitting TRBD2. V lost 2 bases to trimming and J lost 6 bases; unmatched junction nucleotides: 18. The CDR3 sequence is 19 residues long. Per the germline V gene, CDR1 is KGHSH and CDR2 is LQKENI.

The chain joins TRBV27 to TRBJ2-1, with D unclear. Trimming stripped 3 bases from V and 10 bases from J, with 7 bases between. The CDR3 loop spans 11 amino acids. Germline CDR1 MNHEY, CDR2 SMNVEV (reference sequence). The CDR3, as DNA: TGTGCCAGCAGTTTCCGAGCGGAGCAGTTCTTC. Encoded protein: CASSFRAEQFF.

The chain carries TRBV7-3 and TRBJ2-3; a weak D match, TRBD1 (8 bases). This CDR3 region has 16 residues. Deletions cut 3 bases from V and 2 bases from J, with 15 bases between. Germline CDR1 reads SGHTA; CDR2 reads FQGTGA. DNA for the CDR3: TGTGCCAGCAGCTTTACAGGGGGGGCCACCACAGATACGCAGTATTTT. Translation: CASSFTGGATTDTQYF.

The gene calls are TRBV2 and TRBJ1-6; D is unclear. Germline-derived CDR1 and CDR2 are SNHLY and FYNNEI. V lost 2 bases to trimming and J lost 0 bases, with 14 bases between them. The CDR3 runs to 18 residues. The CDR3 bases are TGTGCCAGCAGTGAATATAACAGTCAAATCTCCTATAATTCACCCCTCCACTTT. It is translated as CASSEYNSQISYNSPLHF.

This CDR3 is CASSFRQGASTDTQYF. The CDR3 region has the DNA TGTGCCAGCTCATTTAGACAGGGGGCCAGCACAGATACGCAGTATTTT. The rearrangement joins TRBV18 to TRBJ2-3; 10 positions agree with TRBD1. The J segment lost 0 bases and the V segment lost 5 bases, leaving 5 bases of the junction unmatched. The CDR3 is 16 residues long. CDR1 and CDR2 from the germline V gene are KGHSH and LQKENI.

The chain is built from TRBV27 and TRBJ2-7, with 8 bases fitting TRBD1. Germline CDR1 is MNHEY and CDR2 is SMNVEV (reference sequence). V was clipped by 3 bases and J by 3 bases; unmatched bases: 7. There are 15 residues in the CDR3. The CDR3 DNA sequence: TGTGCCAGCAGTTTGGGGACAGGTAGCGTCTACGAGCAGTACTTC. Its translation is CASSLGTGSVYEQYF.

This clone has just one count. The CDR3 DNA is TGTGCCACCAGCAGAGATGTACGGGACTTACAAGAGACCCAGTACTTC. As protein: CATSRDVRDLQETQYF. This chain joins TRBV15 and TRBJ2-5; D possibly corresponds to TRBD2 (6 bases). Germline V gives CDR1 LNHNV, CDR2 YYDKDF (reference sequence). V was pared by 0 bases and J by 2 bases, with 13 bases between. This CDR3 spans 16 amino acids. Full variable domain (outside the CDR3, taken from reference TRBV15 and TRBJ2-5): DAMVIQNPRYQVTQFGKPVTLSCSQTLNHNVMYWYQQKSSQAPKLLFHYYDKDFNNEADTPDNFQSRRPNTSFCFLDIRSPGLGDTAMYLCATSRDVRDLQETQYFGPGTRLLVL.

The chain recombines TRBV21-1 with TRBJ2-2; whether TRBD2, the table's D call, matches the DNA was not checked. TRBV21-1 is a pseudogene segment. The CDR3 extends over 17 amino acids. The CDR3 region is CASSRSSGSPNTGELFF. The CDR3, as DNA: TGTGCCAGCAGCCGGAGTAGCGGGAGTCCGAACACCGGGGAGCTGTTTTTT.

The rearrangement joins TRBV5-6 to TRBJ1-1; possibly TRBD1 for D (6 bases). This CDR3 is 12 amino acids long. V was cut by 1 base and J by 8 bases, with 9 bases left in between. Per the germline V gene, CDR1 is SGHDT and CDR2 is YYEEEE. In DNA, the CDR3 is TGTGCCAGCAGCTTGCGAGGACAGGAAGCTTTCTTT. It is translated as CASSLRGQEAFF.

The CDR3 sequence is CATSRTENTEAFF. CDR3 sequence (DNA): TGTGCCACCTCCAGAACAGAGAACACTGAAGCTTTCTTT. The chain is built from TRBV2 and TRBJ1-1; D not certain. The length of the CDR3 is 13 residues. The germline V gene encodes CDR1 SNHLY and CDR2 FYNNEI. Trimming removed 10 bases from V and 1 base from J, with 13 bases in between.

V and J are TRBV7-9 and TRBJ1-5; D might be TRBD1 (6 bases). There are 14 residues in the CDR3. Trimming shortened V by 5 bases and J by 3 bases, and 11 bases separated the two germline ends. The germline CDR1 and CDR2 sequences are SEHNR and FQNEAQ (reference sequence). The CDR3 coding sequence is TGTGCCAGCAGCCCAACAGGGATCAATCAGCCCCAGCATTTT. It translates to CASSPTGINQPQHF.

This rearrangement joins TRBV6-5 to TRBJ1-6, with a possible D match to TRBD1 (5 bases). V was pared by 4 bases and J by 7 bases, with 14 bases between. CDR3 length: 15 amino acids. Germline V lookup: CDR1 MNHEY, CDR2 SVGAGI. The CDR3 protein is CASSFLEKGNSPLHF. In DNA, the CDR3 is TGTGCCAGCAGTTTCCTCGAAAAGGGGAATTCACCCCTCCACTTT.

The chain is built from TRBV18 and TRBJ1-3; TRBD1 might be the D (5 bases). The CDR3 length is 16 residues. Between the trimmed V and J ends, which lost 3 bases and 0 bases, there was a span of 12 bases. The V gene's germline CDR1 is KGHSH and CDR2 LQKENI. DNA of the CDR3: TGTGCCAGCTCACCGTCGACAGCAAGCTCTGGAAACACCATATATTTT. Its translation is CASSPSTASSGNTIYF. Drawing the rest from reference TRBV18 and TRBJ1-3, the complete variable domain is NAGVMQNPRHLVRRRGQEARLRCSPMKGHSHVYWYRQLPEEGLKFMVYLQKENIIDESGMPKERFSAEFPKEGPSILRIQQVVRGDSAAYFCASSPSTASSGNTIYFGEGSWLTVV.

The V gene is TRBV27, the J gene TRBJ1-6; no clear D gene. CDR1 is MNHEY and CDR2 is SMNVEV in the germline V gene (reference sequence). This CDR3 comprises 17 residues. Trimming shortened V by 0 bases and J by 0 bases, and 9 bases separated the two germline ends. The CDR3, as DNA: TGTGCCAGCAGTTTATCGAGAGGCGCCTCCTATAATTCACCCCTCCACTTT. As protein: CASSLSRGASYNSPLHF.

This clone was recorded only once. This sequence joins TRBV19 and TRBJ1-3; perhaps TRBD1 as D (6 bases). CDR3 size: 15 residues. V was cut by 6 bases and J by 0 bases, with 12 bases left in between. CDR1 is LNHDA and CDR2 is SQIVND in the germline V gene (reference sequence). The CDR3 DNA sequence: TGTGCCAGTAGGGACAGAATTCTCTCTGGAAACACCATATATTTT. This encodes CASRDRILSGNTIYF.

CDR3 DNA sequence: TGTGCCAGCAGCTTCTCAGTCGGGGCAACTAATGAAAAACTGTTTTTT. Encoded protein: CASSFSVGATNEKLFF. The rearrangement uses TRBV7-9 and TRBJ1-4; D gene unclear. The CDR3 is 16 amino acids. Trimming shortened V by 3 bases and J by 0 bases, and 11 bases separated the two germline ends. Germline-derived CDR1 and CDR2 are SEHNR and FQNEAQ (reference sequence).